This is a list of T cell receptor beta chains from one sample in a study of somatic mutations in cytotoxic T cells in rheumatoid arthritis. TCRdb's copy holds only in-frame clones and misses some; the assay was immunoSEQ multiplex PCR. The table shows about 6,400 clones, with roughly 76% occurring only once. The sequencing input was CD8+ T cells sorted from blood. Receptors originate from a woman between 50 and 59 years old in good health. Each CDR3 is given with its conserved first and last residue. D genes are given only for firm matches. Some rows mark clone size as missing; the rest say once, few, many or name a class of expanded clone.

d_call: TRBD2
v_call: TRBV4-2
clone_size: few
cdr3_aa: CASSQDTSGSYEQYF

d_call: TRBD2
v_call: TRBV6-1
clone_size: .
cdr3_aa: CANSGLAHETQYF

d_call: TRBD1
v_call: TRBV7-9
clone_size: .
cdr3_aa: CASSPPGGMNTEAFF

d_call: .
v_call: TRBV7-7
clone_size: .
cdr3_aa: CASSLGTIASKETQYF

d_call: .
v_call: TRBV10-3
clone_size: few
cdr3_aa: CAILSDRTYEQYF

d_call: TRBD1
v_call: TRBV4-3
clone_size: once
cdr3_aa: CASSQAIGTETYEQYF

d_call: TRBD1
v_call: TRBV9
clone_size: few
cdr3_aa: CASSAGTGVREQYF

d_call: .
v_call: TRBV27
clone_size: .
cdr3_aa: CASSSPREPYEQYF

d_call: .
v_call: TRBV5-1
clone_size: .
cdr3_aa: CASSLEVVGASSYNEQFF

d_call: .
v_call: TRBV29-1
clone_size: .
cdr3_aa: CSVGAGPYGYTF

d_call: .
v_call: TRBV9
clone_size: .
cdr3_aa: CASSDWGGNGYTF

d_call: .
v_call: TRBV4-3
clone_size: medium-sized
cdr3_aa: CASSQDAGTGANVLTF

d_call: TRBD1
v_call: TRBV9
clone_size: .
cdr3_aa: CASSVEAGGHPNTEAFF

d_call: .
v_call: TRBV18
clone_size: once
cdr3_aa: CASSPPPAGGTDTQYF

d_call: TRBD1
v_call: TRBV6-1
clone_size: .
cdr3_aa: CASRDRDRVNTEAFF

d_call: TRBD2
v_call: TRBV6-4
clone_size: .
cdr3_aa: CASSVFPTSGGTYNEQFF

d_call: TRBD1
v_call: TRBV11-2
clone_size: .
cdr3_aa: CASSQGGTGSADTQYF

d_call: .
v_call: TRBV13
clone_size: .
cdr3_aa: CASRSRTKLLNTEAFF

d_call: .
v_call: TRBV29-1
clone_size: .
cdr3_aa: CSATGSSGNTIYF

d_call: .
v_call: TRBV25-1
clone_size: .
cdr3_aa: CASSGQGYGYTF

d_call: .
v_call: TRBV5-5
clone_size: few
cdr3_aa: CASNSDGDYGYTF

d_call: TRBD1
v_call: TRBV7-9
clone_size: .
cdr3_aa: CASSQGGTGSADTQYF

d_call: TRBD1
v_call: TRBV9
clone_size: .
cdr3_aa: CASSLGQGGYGYTF

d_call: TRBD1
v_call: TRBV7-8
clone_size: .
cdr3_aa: CASSLRRPGTGDYEQYF

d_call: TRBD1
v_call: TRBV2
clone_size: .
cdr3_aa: CASRGDRGKPYEQYF

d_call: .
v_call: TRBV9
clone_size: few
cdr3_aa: CASSRDLDSEQFF

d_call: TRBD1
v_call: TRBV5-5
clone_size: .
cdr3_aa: CASSLSLGQGATNEKLFF

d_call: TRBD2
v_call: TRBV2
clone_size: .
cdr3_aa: CASRQAGGVYNEQFF

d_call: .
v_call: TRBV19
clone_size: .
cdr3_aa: CASSMAAEAFF